This T cell receptor (beta chain) is from a study of human T cells and chemical hapten exposure. The germline V and J ends were trimmed by 3 bases and 3 bases, with 17 bases remaining between them. CDR3 length: 16 residues. Germline V gene data show CDR1 as MDHEN and CDR2 as SYDVKM. Time point reported: patch test 1, 2 weeks after DPC sensitization. Described treatment: therapeutic diphenylcyclopropenone sensitization with weekly scalp DPC. Within the library, unique molecular identifiers were attached to each individual cDNA molecule. TCRdb re-derived calls from the RACE reads in MiXCR, one entry per CDR3 protein. Of about 340,000 distinct CDR3 sequences listed, 5.5% to 8% are singletons.

The sequence was obtained from a woman younger than 35 with alopecia areata. Some clones in this sample may be carry-over from other donors' samples. The specimen comprised whole blood, sampled in connection with sensitization to the hapten diphenylcyclopropenone (DPC). The chain has TRBV28 and TRBJ1-1; D remains unclear. Here the CDR3 reads CASSLAGSSRDTEAFF. The DNA for the CDR3 is TGTGCCAGCAGTTTGGCGGGGTCTTCACGGGACACTGAAGCTTTCTTT.